This T cell receptor beta chain was sequenced for a study of blood T cell repertoires in COVID-19. For the study at large: The United States, Italy and Spain provided the acute and convalescent COVID-19 samples. The analysed material was cDNA or gDNA that came from T cells, B-cell-depleted T cells, or PBMCs.

The CDR3 loop spans 16 amino acids. Germline loops: CDR1 SGHRS, CDR2 YFSETQ. Authors' processing steps: Estimates of nucleated cell counts were drawn from the amplification of reference gene primers. Some clones are missing from TCRdb's copy, which holds only in-frame ones; the method was immunoSEQ multiplex PCR. The V and J calls and clone size were taken over from that table, and D and trimming were inferred from the DNA. Counted here are about 33,000 clones, approximately 85% occurring once; the ten biggest clones make up about 9.7%. On this clone: The junction departs from the called germline gene at one end, perhaps through a read error.

The chain employs TRBV5-1 and TRBJ2-3; 11 positions agree with TRBD2. The sequencing sample was made of peripheral blood. The sequence derives from a man older than 75 with active COVID-19. CDR3 DNA: TGCGCCCGCAGCCGGGGGCCTAGCGGGGGGAGAGATACGCAGTATTTT. This translates into CARSRGPSGGRDTQYF.